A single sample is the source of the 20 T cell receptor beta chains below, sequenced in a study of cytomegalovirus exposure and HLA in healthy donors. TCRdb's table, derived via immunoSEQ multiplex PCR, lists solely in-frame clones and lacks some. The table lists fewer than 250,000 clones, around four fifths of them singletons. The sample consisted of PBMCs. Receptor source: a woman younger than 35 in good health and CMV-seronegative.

CDR3 nucleotides: TGTGCCAGCAGTTTAAGGGACAGCATGACGAGAGCTTTCTTT. It yields the protein CASSLRDSMTRAFF. The chain employs TRBV27 and TRBJ1-1; 7 nucleotides line up with TRBD1. The V and J ends lost 2 bases and 10 bases, in that order; junction bases with no gene match: 10. CDR3 length equals 14 residues. Germline CDR1 is MNHEY and CDR2 is SMNVEV (reference sequence).

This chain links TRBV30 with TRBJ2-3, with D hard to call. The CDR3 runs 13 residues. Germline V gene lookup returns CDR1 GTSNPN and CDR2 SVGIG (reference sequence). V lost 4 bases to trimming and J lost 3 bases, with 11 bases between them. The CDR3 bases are TGTGCCTGGATGCCGGACGGAACAGATACGCAGTATTTT. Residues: CAWMPDGTDTQYF.

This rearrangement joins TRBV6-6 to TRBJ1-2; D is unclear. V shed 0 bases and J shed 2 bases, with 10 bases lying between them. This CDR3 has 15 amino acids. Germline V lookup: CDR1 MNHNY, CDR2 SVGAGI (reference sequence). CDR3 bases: TGTGCCAGCAGTTACTCGATGGCCGGGAACTATGGCTACACCTTC. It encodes CASSYSMAGNYGYTF.

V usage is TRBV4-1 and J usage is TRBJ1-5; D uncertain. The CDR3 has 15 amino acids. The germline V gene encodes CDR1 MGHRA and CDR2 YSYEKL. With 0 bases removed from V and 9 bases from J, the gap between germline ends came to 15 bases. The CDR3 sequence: CASSQDLGQVRPQHF. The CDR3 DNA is TGCGCCAGCAGCCAAGATTTGGGCCAGGTCAGGCCCCAGCATTTT.

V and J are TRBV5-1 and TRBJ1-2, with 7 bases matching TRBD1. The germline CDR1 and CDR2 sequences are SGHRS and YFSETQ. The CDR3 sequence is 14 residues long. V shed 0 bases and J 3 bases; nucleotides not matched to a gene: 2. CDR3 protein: CASSLGGQDYGYTF. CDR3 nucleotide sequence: TGCGCCAGCAGCTTGGGCGGACAGGACTATGGCTACACCTTC.

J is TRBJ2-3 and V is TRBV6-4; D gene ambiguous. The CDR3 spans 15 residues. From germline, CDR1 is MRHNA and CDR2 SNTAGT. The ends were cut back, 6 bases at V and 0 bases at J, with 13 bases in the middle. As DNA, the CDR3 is TGTGCCAGCAGGGACGAGGAGTCTAGCACAGATACGCAGTATTTT. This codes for CASRDEESSTDTQYF.

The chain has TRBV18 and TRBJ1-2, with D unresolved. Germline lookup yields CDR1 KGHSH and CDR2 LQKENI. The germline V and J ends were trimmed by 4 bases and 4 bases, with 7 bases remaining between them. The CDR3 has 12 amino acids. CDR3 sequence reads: CASSRESYGYTF. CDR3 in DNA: TGTGCCAGCTCACGAGAGAGCTATGGCTACACCTTC.

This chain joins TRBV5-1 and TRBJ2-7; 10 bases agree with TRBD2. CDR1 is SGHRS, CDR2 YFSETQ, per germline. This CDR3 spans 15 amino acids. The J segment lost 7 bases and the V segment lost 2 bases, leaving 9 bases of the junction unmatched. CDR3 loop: CASSLGLAGAVEQYF. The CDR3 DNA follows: TGCGCCAGCAGCTTAGGGCTAGCGGGAGCTGTGGAGCAGTACTTC.

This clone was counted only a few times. The CDR3 DNA is TGTGCCAGCAGTTTATCAGGGTTTAGTGGCTACACCTTC. This sequence encodes CASSLSGFSGYTF. The gene calls are TRBV27 and TRBJ1-2; no firm D call. Per germline, CDR1 MNHEY and CDR2 SMNVEV (reference sequence). V was pared by 0 bases and J by 7 bases, with 9 bases between. CDR3 length: 13 amino acids.

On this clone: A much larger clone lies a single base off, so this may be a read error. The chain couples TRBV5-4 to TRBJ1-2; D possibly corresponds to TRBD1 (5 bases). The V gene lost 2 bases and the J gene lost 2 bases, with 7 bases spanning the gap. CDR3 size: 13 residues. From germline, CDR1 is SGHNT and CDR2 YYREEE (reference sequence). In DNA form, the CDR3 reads TGTGCCAGCAGCTTTGACAGAAACTATGGCTACACCTTC. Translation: CASSFDRNYGYTF. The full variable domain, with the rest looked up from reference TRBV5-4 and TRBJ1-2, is ETGVTQSPTHLIKTRGQQVTLRCSSQSGHNTVSWYQQALGQGPQFIFQYYREEENGRGNFPPRFSGLQFPNYSSELNVNALELDDSALYLCASSFDRNYGYTFGSGTRLTVV.

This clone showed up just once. CDR3 amino acids: CASSQPDGTEAFF. CDR3 nucleotides: TGTGCCAGCAGCCAACCCGACGGGACTGAAGCTTTCTTT. J is TRBJ1-1 and V is TRBV4-2; D is unresolved. V was cut by 2 bases and J by 5 bases, with 9 bases left in between. This CDR3 comprises 13 residues. The germline gives CDR1 LGHNA, CDR2 YNFKEQ.

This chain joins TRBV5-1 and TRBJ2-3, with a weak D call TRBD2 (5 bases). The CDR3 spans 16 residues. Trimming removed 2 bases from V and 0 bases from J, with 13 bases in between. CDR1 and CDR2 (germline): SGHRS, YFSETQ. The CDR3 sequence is CASSFLGLTSTDTQYF. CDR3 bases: TGCGCCAGCAGCTTCCTTGGACTGACTAGCACAGATACGCAGTATTTT.

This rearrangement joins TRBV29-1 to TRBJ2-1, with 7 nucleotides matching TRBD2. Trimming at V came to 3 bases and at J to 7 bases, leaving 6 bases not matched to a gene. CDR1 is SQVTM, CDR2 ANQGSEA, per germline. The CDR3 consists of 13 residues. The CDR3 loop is CSVEGGSRNEQFF. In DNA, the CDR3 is TGCAGCGTTGAGGGCGGGAGTAGGAATGAGCAGTTCTTC.

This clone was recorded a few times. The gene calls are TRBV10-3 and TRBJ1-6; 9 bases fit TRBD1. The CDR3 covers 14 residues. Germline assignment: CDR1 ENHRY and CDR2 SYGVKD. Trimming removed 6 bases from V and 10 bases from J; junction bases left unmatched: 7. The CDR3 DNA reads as TGTGCCATCAGGGCCGGGACAGGGAACTCACCCCTCCACTTT. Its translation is CAIRAGTGNSPLHF.

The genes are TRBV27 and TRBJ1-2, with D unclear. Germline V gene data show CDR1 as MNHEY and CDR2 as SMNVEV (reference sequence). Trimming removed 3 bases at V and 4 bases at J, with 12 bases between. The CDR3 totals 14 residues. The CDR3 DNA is TGTGCCAGCAGTTTTACCTGGGATAGCTATGGCTACACCTTC. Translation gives CASSFTWDSYGYTF.

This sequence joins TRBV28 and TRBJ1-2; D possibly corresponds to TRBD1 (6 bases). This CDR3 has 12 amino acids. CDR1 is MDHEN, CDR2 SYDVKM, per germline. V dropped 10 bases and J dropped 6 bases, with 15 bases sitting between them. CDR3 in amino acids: CAIHGGADGYTF. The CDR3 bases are TGTGCCATTCACGGGGGGGCGGATGGCTACACCTTC.

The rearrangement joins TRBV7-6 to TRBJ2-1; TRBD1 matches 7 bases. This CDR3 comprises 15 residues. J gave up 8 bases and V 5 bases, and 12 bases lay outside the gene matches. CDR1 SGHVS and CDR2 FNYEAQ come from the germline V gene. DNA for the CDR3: TGTGCCAGCAGCCTCGAGGGGGCCACTGTCTATGAGCAGTTCTTC. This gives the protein CASSLEGATVYEQFF.

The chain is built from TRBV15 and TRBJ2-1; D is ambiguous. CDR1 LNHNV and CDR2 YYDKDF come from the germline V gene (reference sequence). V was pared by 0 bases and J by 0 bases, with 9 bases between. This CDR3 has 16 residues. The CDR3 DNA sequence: TGTGCCACCAGCAGAGAATCACAGAACTCCTACAATGAGCAGTTCTTC. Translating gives CATSRESQNSYNEQFF.

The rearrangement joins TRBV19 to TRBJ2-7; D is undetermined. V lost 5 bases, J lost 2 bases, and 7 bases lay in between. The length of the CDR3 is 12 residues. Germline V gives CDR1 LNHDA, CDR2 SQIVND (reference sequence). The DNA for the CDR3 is TGTGCCAGTAGTCTTACCCCCTACGAGCAGTACTTC. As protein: CASSLTPYEQYF.

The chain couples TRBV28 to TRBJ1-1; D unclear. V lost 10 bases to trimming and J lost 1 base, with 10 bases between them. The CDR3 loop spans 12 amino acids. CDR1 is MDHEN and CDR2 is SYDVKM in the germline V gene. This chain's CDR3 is CATRVANTEAFF. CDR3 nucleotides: TGTGCCACCCGGGTAGCGAACACTGAAGCTTTCTTT.